The 15 T cell receptor beta chains in this list originate from one sample, sequenced in a study of OX40 agonist ivuxolimab in advanced cancers. TCRdb keeps only in-frame clones here, not all; method: immunoSEQ multiplex PCR. The sample contains 45,000 or so clones, 84% of which appear only once. Sequenced material: CD4+ or CD8+ T cells sorted from blood, taken in a trial of the OX40 agonist ivuxolimab. These receptors were collected from an adult with an advanced solid tumor such as melanoma, head and neck, liver or kidney cancer.

CDR3 region: CATSRGDRANEKLFF. In nucleotides, the CDR3 is TGTGCCACCAGCAGGGGGGACAGAGCTAATGAAAAACTGTTTTTT. The V gene is TRBV15, the J gene TRBJ1-4, with 7 bases aligning to TRBD1. There are 15 residues in the CDR3. The germline V gene encodes CDR1 LNHNV and CDR2 YYDKDF (reference sequence). Germline trimming cut 3 bases from V and 3 bases from J; bases unmatched to any gene: 4.

V and J are TRBV19 and TRBJ2-7, with 8 positions matching TRBD1. This CDR3 contains 11 residues. Germline V CDR1 and CDR2: LNHDA, SQIVND (reference sequence). The V segment lost 5 bases and the J segment 7 bases; nucleotides outside the gene matches: 1. CDR3 DNA sequence: TGTGCCAGTAGTCGACAGGGGGAGCAGTACTTC. Translating it yields CASSRQGEQYF. Full variable domain (missing parts from reference TRBV19 and TRBJ2-7): DGGITQSPKYLFRKEGQNVTLSCEQNLNHDAMYWYRQDPGQGLRLIYYSQIVNDFQKGDIAEGYSVSREKKESFPLTVTSAQKNPTAFYLCASSRQGEQYFGPGTRLTVT.

This clone has a handful of counts. The chain couples TRBV7-9 to TRBJ1-1; 12 positions agree with TRBD1. This CDR3 has 16 residues. Per germline, CDR1 SEHNR and CDR2 FQNEAQ (reference sequence). With V trimmed by 1 base and J by 5 bases, 5 bases remained unmatched. CDR3 in amino acids: CASSLGGQGAGTEAFF. The CDR3 DNA reads as TGTGCCAGCAGCTTAGGGGGACAGGGGGCGGGAACTGAAGCTTTCTTT.

J is TRBJ1-1 and V is TRBV6-5, with no clear D. Trimming left V 7 bases short and J 3 bases short, with 15 bases between. From germline, CDR1 is MNHEY and CDR2 SVGAGI. The length of the CDR3 is 14 residues. The CDR3 loop is CASTSESGYTEAFF. The CDR3 coding sequence is TGTGCCAGCACCTCCGAGTCTGGTTACACTGAAGCTTTCTTT.

This clone has just one count. This chain links TRBV5-1 with TRBJ2-5; possibly TRBD1 or TRBD2 for D (5 bases each). Gene TRBJ2-7 matches the end of the DNA better, so the J call may be wrong. The CDR3 contains 12 residues. In germline, CDR1 is SGHRS, CDR2 YFSETQ. CDR3 protein: CASSLGDHEQYF. The CDR3 nucleotides are TGCGCCAGCAGCTTGGGGGACCACGAGCAGTACTTC.

In DNA, the CDR3 is TGTGCCAGCAGCTTGCAACAGGGCTATGGCTACACCTTC. As protein: CASSLQQGYGYTF. The chain has TRBV5-6 and TRBJ1-2; D possibly corresponds to TRBD1 (6 bases). This CDR3 has 13 residues. With 1 base removed from V and 4 bases from J, the gap between germline ends came to 8 bases. Per the germline V gene, CDR1 is SGHDT and CDR2 is YYEEEE.

This chain uses TRBV5-1 with TRBJ1-1; no clear D gene. CDR3 length: 13 residues. V lost 7 bases, J lost 5 bases, and 15 bases lay in between. The V gene's germline CDR1 is SGHRS and CDR2 YFSETQ. CDR3 nucleotide sequence: TGCGCCAGCCAAGCTCTGGGAGGTACTGAAGCTTTCTTT. Protein product: CASQALGGTEAFF. The variable domain in full, completed from reference TRBV5-1 and TRBJ1-1, reads KAGVTQTPRYLIKTRGQQVTLSCSPISGHRSVSWYQQTPGQGLQFLFEYFSETQRNKGNFPGRFSGRQFSNSRSEMNVSTLELGDSALYLCASQALGGTEAFFGQGTRLTVV.

V usage is TRBV14 and J usage is TRBJ2-3; a weak D match, TRBD1 (6 bases). Per the germline V gene, CDR1 is SGHDN and CDR2 is FVKESK. The V and J ends lost 1 base and 2 bases respectively, with 10 bases between them. The CDR3 loop spans 15 amino acids. The CDR3 spells CASSQAGHLTDTQYF. The CDR3 DNA follows: TGTGCCAGCAGCCAAGCGGGACACCTCACAGATACGCAGTATTTT.

In DNA, the CDR3 is TGTGCCAGCAGTAGACTAGCGGGAGGGAATGATGAGCAGTTCTTC. Translated: CASSRLAGGNDEQFF. The chain has TRBV2 and TRBJ2-1, with TRBD2 matching over 14 bases. Germline values: CDR1 SNHLY, CDR2 FYNNEI. CDR3 length equals 15 residues. The J segment lost 8 bases and the V segment lost 5 bases, leaving 5 bases of the junction unmatched.

The rearrangement joins TRBV9 to TRBJ2-7; perhaps TRBD2 as D (5 bases). Trimming removed 0 bases from V and 3 bases from J, with 16 bases in between. CDR3 length equals 16 residues. Looked up from germline, CDR1 is SGDLS and CDR2 is YYNGEE. This chain's CDR3 is CASSVGASGAGYEQYF. CDR3 in DNA: TGTGCCAGCAGCGTAGGTGCTTCAGGCGCGGGCTACGAGCAGTACTTC.

The chain links TRBV19 to TRBJ2-3, with D maybe TRBD2 (6 bases). Germline values: CDR1 LNHDA, CDR2 SQIVND (reference sequence). Trimming took 4 bases from V and 2 from J, leaving 7 bases between them. CDR3 length: 13 residues. CDR3 sequence reads: CASSSGATDTQYF. CDR3 DNA: TGTGCCAGTAGTAGCGGGGCCACAGATACGCAGTATTTT.

The V gene is TRBV19, the J gene TRBJ2-7; D might be TRBD1 or TRBD2, each matching 5 bases. Germline assignment: CDR1 LNHDA and CDR2 SQIVND (reference sequence). The CDR3 runs to 14 residues. Trimming removed 2 bases at V and 2 bases at J, with 10 bases between. The CDR3 is CASSIPGAAYEQYF. The CDR3 DNA is TGTGCCAGTAGTATACCCGGGGCCGCCTACGAGCAGTACTTC. Using reference TRBV19 and TRBJ2-7 for the parts outside the CDR3, the full variable domain is DGGITQSPKYLFRKEGQNVTLSCEQNLNHDAMYWYRQDPGQGLRLIYYSQIVNDFQKGDIAEGYSVSREKKESFPLTVTSAQKNPTAFYLCASSIPGAAYEQYFGPGTRLTVT.

The chain is built from TRBV30 and TRBJ2-5; no clear D gene. Trimming stripped 3 bases from V and 4 bases from J, with 18 bases between. The CDR3 consists of 15 residues. CDR1 and CDR2 (germline): GTSNPN, SVGIG (reference sequence). CDR3 amino acids: CAWSVAGRRRETQYF. The CDR3 region has the DNA TGTGCCTGGAGCGTAGCCGGCCGCAGGAGAGAGACCCAGTACTTC.

This clone has just one count. The J gene is TRBJ2-5, the V gene TRBV5-1; D unclear. Germline V gives CDR1 SGHRS, CDR2 YFSETQ. The CDR3 is made up of 13 amino acids. With 5 bases removed from V and 2 bases from J, the gap between germline ends came to 10 bases. CDR3 coding DNA: TGCGCCAGCAGAAATAGCACACAAGAGACCCAGTACTTC. This gives the protein CASRNSTQETQYF. Full variable domain (remainder filled in from reference TRBV5-1 and TRBJ2-5): KAGVTQTPRYLIKTRGQQVTLSCSPISGHRSVSWYQQTPGQGLQFLFEYFSETQRNKGNFPGRFSGRQFSNSRSEMNVSTLELGDSALYLCASRNSTQETQYFGPGTRLLVL.

The V and J genes are TRBV5-8 and TRBJ1-5; 11 positions match TRBD1. Germline lookup yields CDR1 SGHTS and CDR2 YDEGEE. The CDR3 length is 15 residues. Losses at the gene ends were 3 bases for V and 6 bases for J; bases not matched to a gene: 5. CDR3 protein: CASSWRTGGVQPQHF. CDR3 nucleotide sequence: TGTGCCAGCAGCTGGCGGACAGGGGGCGTTCAGCCCCAGCATTTT.